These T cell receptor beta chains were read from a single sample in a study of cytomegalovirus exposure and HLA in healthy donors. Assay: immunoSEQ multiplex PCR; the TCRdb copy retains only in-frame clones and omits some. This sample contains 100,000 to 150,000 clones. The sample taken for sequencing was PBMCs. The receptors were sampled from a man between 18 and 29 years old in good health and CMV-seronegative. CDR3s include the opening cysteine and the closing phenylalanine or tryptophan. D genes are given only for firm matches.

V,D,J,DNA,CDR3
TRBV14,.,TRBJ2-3,TGTGCCAGCAGCCAAGGGCCTGGACTCACAGATACGCAGTATTTT,CASSQGPGLTDTQYF
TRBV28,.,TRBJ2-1,TGTGCCAGCAGTTCGCCTCGGGACGGGAGCTCCTACAATGAGCAGTTCTTC,CASSSPRDGSSYNEQFF
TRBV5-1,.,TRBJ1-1,TGCGCCAGCAGCGCCCGGCCGGGAACCGACACTGAAGCTTTCTTT,CASSARPGTDTEAFF
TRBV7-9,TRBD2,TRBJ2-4,TGTGCCAGCAGCTTAGTGGGGGAGGGGATTCAGTACTTC,CASSLVGEGIQYF
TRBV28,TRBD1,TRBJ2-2,TGTGCCAGCAGTTTGCCGGGACAGGGGACAGTCGGGGAGCTGTTTTTT,CASSLPGQGTVGELFF
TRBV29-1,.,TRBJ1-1,TGCAGCGCTGTTGGCTGGAACACTGAAGCTTTCTTT,CSAVGWNTEAFF
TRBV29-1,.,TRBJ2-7,TGCAGCGTTTCGGAGAAGCAGGGGTACGAGCAGTACTTC,CSVSEKQGYEQYF
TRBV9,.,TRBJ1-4,TGTGCCAGCAGCGTATCGGTTAATGAAAAACTGTTTTTT,CASSVSVNEKLFF
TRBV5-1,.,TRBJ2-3,TGCGCCAGCAGCTTGAGGGTCTCGGGGACAAATACGCAGTATTTT,CASSLRVSGTNTQYF
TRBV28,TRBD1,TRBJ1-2,TGTGCCAGCATCCTACCGACGGGACAGGGAGCATATGGCTACACCTTC,CASILPTGQGAYGYTF
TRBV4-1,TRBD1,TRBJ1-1,TGCGCCAGCAGCCAAGGAGGAGGGGGCGCGTGGAGCACTGAAGCTTTCTTT,CASSQGGGGAWSTEAFF
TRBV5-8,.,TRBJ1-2,TGTGCCAGCAGCTTGGACAGCCAATATGGCTACACCTTC,CASSLDSQYGYTF